These T cell receptor beta chains were read from a single sample in a study of CD8+ T cells in alopecia areata. Data came from immunoSEQ multiplex PCR; TCRdb stores just in-frame clones and leaves some out. This repertoire shows 200,000 to 250,000 clones, over 60% found once; its top ten account for around 4.2%. Sequencing used CD4+ T cells sorted from blood, obtained at week 4, from a patient treated with tofacitinib. The receptors originated from a human donor with alopecia areata. Both conserved end residues are part of each CDR3. The order of the fields is J gene, D gene, V gene, clone size, CDR3 DNA, CDR3 protein. The D gene is left open where the match is weak. Rows may omit the clone size; those that give it use once, few, many or a size class.

J: TRBJ1-6
D: NA
V: TRBV5-4
size: NA
DNA: TGTGCCAGCAGCTTGGGGGCCGGGGCGACCAATTCACCCCTCCACTTT
CDR3: CASSLGAGATNSPLHF

J: TRBJ2-3
D: TRBD2
V: TRBV10-3
size: few
DNA: TGTGCCATCAGTGATGAACTAGCGGGGGCTAGGGATACGCAGTATTTT
CDR3: CAISDELAGARDTQYF

J: TRBJ2-3
D: TRBD2
V: TRBV5-1
size: NA
DNA: TGCGCCTCAAAGCGCCTAGCGGGGGTTGAAGATACGCAGTATTTT
CDR3: CASKRLAGVEDTQYF

J: TRBJ2-7
D: TRBD2
V: TRBV29-1
size: NA
DNA: TGCAGCGTTACCAGGACTAGCGGGGGCCCGGTCGGGGCCTACGAGCAGTACTTC
CDR3: CSVTRTSGGPVGAYEQYF

J: TRBJ2-3
D: NA
V: TRBV6-5
size: once
DNA: TGTGCCAGCAGTGCCAACTCAGGGTTGGCAGATACGCAGTATTTT
CDR3: CASSANSGLADTQYF

J: TRBJ2-3
D: NA
V: TRBV7-6
size: NA
DNA: TGTGCCAGCAGCTTAGATACGAGCACAGATACGCAGTATTTT
CDR3: CASSLDTSTDTQYF

J: TRBJ2-3
D: NA
V: TRBV30
size: NA
DNA: TGTGCCTGGAGTGTACGTTTGACCCTCAAAGCCGCAGATACGCAGTATTTT
CDR3: CAWSVRLTLKAADTQYF

J: TRBJ2-1
D: TRBD1
V: TRBV29-1
size: NA
DNA: TGCAGCGTCCCCCTCCCGACAGGGGGGTCCTTCTATGAGCAGTTCTTC
CDR3: CSVPLPTGGSFYEQFF

J: TRBJ2-2
D: NA
V: TRBV29-1
size: NA
DNA: TGCAGCGTTCGCAGCGCGAACACCGGGGAGCTGTTTTTT
CDR3: CSVRSANTGELFF

J: TRBJ2-5
D: TRBD2
V: TRBV5-6
size: NA
DNA: TGTGCCAGCAGCCTCGGGGGGGTACAAGAGACCCAGTACTTC
CDR3: CASSLGGVQETQYF

J: TRBJ1-1
D: TRBD1
V: TRBV6-5
size: NA
DNA: TGTGCCAGCAGTTACAGGGGGCAGGGGACTGAAGCTTTCTTT
CDR3: CASSYRGQGTEAFF

J: TRBJ2-2
D: NA
V: TRBV2
size: few
DNA: TGTGCCAGCAAGGGATCCGGGGAGCTGTTTTTT
CDR3: CASKGSGELFF

J: TRBJ1-2
D: NA
V: TRBV28
size: NA
DNA: TGTGCCAGCAGCCTTCGGACAGAGGGTGGCTACACCTTC
CDR3: CASSLRTEGGYTF

J: TRBJ1-5
D: NA
V: TRBV10-3
size: NA
DNA: TGTGCCATCAGTGAGAATTTGGGCAATCAGCCCCAGCATTTT
CDR3: CAISENLGNQPQHF

J: TRBJ1-2
D: NA
V: TRBV6-5
size: NA
DNA: TGTGCCACTAGCGAGGGTTCCTACTATGGCTACACCTTC
CDR3: CATSEGSYYGYTF

J: TRBJ1-5
D: NA
V: TRBV27
size: few
DNA: TGTGCCAGCAGCAATAGACTGAATAGCAATCAGCCCCAGCATTTT
CDR3: CASSNRLNSNQPQHF

J: TRBJ2-5
D: NA
V: TRBV29-1
size: few
DNA: TGCAGCGTTGAAAGGACCCAGGTTGGAGAGACCCAGTACTTC
CDR3: CSVERTQVGETQYF

J: TRBJ1-2
D: NA
V: TRBV9
size: few
DNA: TGTGCCAGCAGCTTAGCCGGGGGCTATGGCTACACCTTC
CDR3: CASSLAGGYGYTF

J: TRBJ2-7
D: NA
V: TRBV10-3
size: NA
DNA: TGTGCCATCAGTGGGACCCGTGACGAGCAGTACTTC
CDR3: CAISGTRDEQYF

J: TRBJ2-6
D: NA
V: TRBV29-1
size: NA
DNA: TGCAGCGTTGACTCGGGAGCTGGGGCCAACGTCCTGACTTTC
CDR3: CSVDSGAGANVLTF

J: TRBJ1-6
D: TRBD1
V: TRBV30
size: few
DNA: TGTGCCTGGAGTGTACTGACAGGGGGTGATTCACCCCTCCACTTT
CDR3: CAWSVLTGGDSPLHF

J: TRBJ2-1
D: TRBD1
V: TRBV27
size: NA
DNA: TGTGCCAGCAGTTTAGTAAACAGGGGTGAGCAGTTCTTC
CDR3: CASSLVNRGEQFF

J: TRBJ2-7
D: TRBD2
V: TRBV2
size: NA
DNA: TGTGCCAGCAGACCCAGGGGACTAGGGGTTTCCTACGAGCAGTACTTC
CDR3: CASRPRGLGVSYEQYF

J: TRBJ1-4
D: NA
V: TRBV4-3
size: NA
DNA: TGCGCCAGCAGCCGCGGGACGGAGGAAAAACTGTTTTTT
CDR3: CASSRGTEEKLFF

J: TRBJ1-1
D: NA
V: TRBV27
size: NA
DNA: TGTGCCAGCAGTCAAGGGAACACTGAAGCTTTCTTT
CDR3: CASSQGNTEAFF

J: TRBJ2-3
D: TRBD1
V: TRBV12-5
size: NA
DNA: TGTGCTACCAACAGGGGGCTCACAGATACGCAGTATTTT
CDR3: CATNRGLTDTQYF

J: TRBJ2-1
D: NA
V: TRBV11-1
size: once
DNA: TGTGCCAGCAGCCGACGTTTCACGGGGGTGGGACACAATGAGCAGTTCTTC
CDR3: CASSRRFTGVGHNEQFF

J: TRBJ1-2
D: TRBD1
V: TRBV29-1
size: NA
DNA: TGCAGCGTTGGCCTGGGACAGGATTATGGCTACACCTTC
CDR3: CSVGLGQDYGYTF

J: TRBJ1-6
D: NA
V: TRBV7-8
size: NA
DNA: TGTGCCAGCAGCCAAGACAGGACTAATTCACCCCTCCACTTT
CDR3: CASSQDRTNSPLHF

J: TRBJ2-7
D: TRBD1
V: TRBV6-5
size: NA
DNA: TGTGCCAGCAGTTACTCCTACAGGGGGACCTACGAGCAGTACTTC
CDR3: CASSYSYRGTYEQYF

J: TRBJ1-6
D: TRBD1
V: TRBV5-1
size: NA
DNA: TGCGCCAGCAGCTTGGAGGGGGGACAGGGAAATTCACCCCTCCACTTT
CDR3: CASSLEGGQGNSPLHF

J: TRBJ2-7
D: NA
V: TRBV5-6
size: NA
DNA: TGTGCCAGCAGCTCCTTCTACGAGCAGTACTTC
CDR3: CASSSFYEQYF

J: TRBJ2-2
D: NA
V: TRBV7-2
size: few
DNA: TGTGCCAGCAGCCTGACAGAGGCCGGGGAGCTGTTTTTT
CDR3: CASSLTEAGELFF

J: TRBJ2-2
D: NA
V: TRBV5-1
size: NA
DNA: TGCGCCAGCAGCCAGGACAAATTGGACACCGGGGAGCTGTTTTTT
CDR3: CASSQDKLDTGELFF

J: TRBJ2-2
D: NA
V: TRBV10-1
size: NA
DNA: TGCGCCAGCAGTGTTTCCCAGACCGGGGAGCTGTTTTTT
CDR3: CASSVSQTGELFF

J: TRBJ1-1
D: NA
V: TRBV29-1
size: once
DNA: TGCAGCGTTGGGTTCAGGAACACTGAAGCTTTCTTT
CDR3: CSVGFRNTEAFF

J: TRBJ2-7
D: TRBD2
V: TRBV7-2
size: NA
DNA: TGTGCCAGCAGCTTAGCTAGCGGGGGCCGCAAAACCTACGAGCAGTACTTC
CDR3: CASSLASGGRKTYEQYF

J: TRBJ2-7
D: TRBD1
V: TRBV7-2
size: NA
DNA: TGTGCCAGCAGCTTCCAGACAGGGAACTACGAGCAGTACTTC
CDR3: CASSFQTGNYEQYF

J: TRBJ1-2
D: NA
V: TRBV5-1
size: NA
DNA: TGCGCCAGCAGCGTCGACGGCGATCTAGTCTATGGCTACACCTTC
CDR3: CASSVDGDLVYGYTF

J: TRBJ2-5
D: NA
V: TRBV13
size: NA
DNA: TGTGCCAGCAGCGGGAGGGGGGCCCAAGAGACCCAGTACTTC
CDR3: CASSGRGAQETQYF

J: TRBJ1-2
D: NA
V: TRBV27
size: NA
DNA: TGTGCCAGCAGTACCGGGGTTGGCTACACCTTC
CDR3: CASSTGVGYTF

J: TRBJ2-1
D: TRBD2
V: TRBV4-2
size: once
DNA: TGTGCCAGCAGCCTCCAGGCACTAGCGGGGGGCCAACATGAGCAGTTCTTC
CDR3: CASSLQALAGGQHEQFF

J: TRBJ2-5
D: NA
V: TRBV7-9
size: NA
DNA: TGTGCCAGCAGCTTAGCTGGTAGCCTCCAAGAGACCCAGTACTTC
CDR3: CASSLAGSLQETQYF